The 23 T cell receptor beta chains below come from one sample, sequenced in a study of CD8 T cells in Susac syndrome. The RNA, about 0.5 to 1 ug, was put through reverse transcription using random hexamers. TCRdb re-derived calls from the immunoSEQ multiplex PCR reads in MiXCR, one entry per CDR3 protein. The sample holds roughly 150,000 distinct CDR3 sequences; over 85% are singletons and the top ten take 0.13%. Sequenced input: CD4+ T cells from PBMCs. The receptors come from a human donor in good health.

J is TRBJ1-2 and V is TRBV23-1; a weak D match, TRBD1 (5 bases). TRBV23-1 is an ORF, and what it does is uncertain. The CDR3 consists of 15 residues. Trimming left V 4 bases short and J 5 bases short, with 17 bases between. CDR3 sequence reads: CASSPPVDSRYGYTF. For the CDR3, the DNA is TGCGCCAGCAGTCCCCCGGTTGACAGCCGATATGGCTACACCTTC.

The rearrangement joins TRBV10-3 to TRBJ1-5; TRBD1 matches at 9 bases. Looked up from germline, CDR1 is ENHRY and CDR2 is SYGVKD. This CDR3 is 14 amino acids long. V was clipped by 3 bases and J by 6 bases; unmatched bases: 3. DNA of the CDR3: TGTGCCATCAGTGAACAGGGGGCAAGTCAGCCCCAGCATTTT. Translation gives CAISEQGASQPQHF.

This chain connects TRBV29-1 to TRBJ1-5; no clear D gene. This CDR3 has 14 residues. Germline V lookup: CDR1 SQVTM, CDR2 ANQGSEA. V shed 5 bases and J shed 2 bases, with 13 bases lying between them. DNA of the CDR3: TGCAGCGTTCGCGCTGGATTGGGCAATCAGCCCCAGCATTTT. Encoded protein: CSVRAGLGNQPQHF.

V is TRBV29-1 and J is TRBJ2-2; D remains unclear. Trimming stripped 1 base from V and 2 bases from J, with 8 bases between. CDR3 length: 14 amino acids. The germline gives CDR1 SQVTM, CDR2 ANQGSEA. CDR3 loop: CSVEGSTNTGELFF. The CDR3 bases are TGCAGCGTTGAAGGGAGCACAAACACCGGGGAGCTGTTTTTT.

The chain joins TRBV10-3 to TRBJ1-2, with D possibly being TRBD1 (5 bases). Per germline, CDR1 ENHRY and CDR2 SYGVKD. Deletions cut 6 bases from V and 4 bases from J, with 18 bases between. The CDR3 is made up of 15 amino acids. The chain's CDR3 is CAISHGAENFYGYTF. Here the CDR3 DNA reads TGTGCCATCAGCCACGGGGCCGAGAACTTCTATGGCTACACCTTC.

The chain carries TRBV27 and TRBJ2-7; TRBD1 matches 8 bases. With V trimmed by 3 bases and J by 6 bases, 7 bases remained unmatched. The CDR3 runs to 14 residues. The germline V gene has CDR1 MNHEY and CDR2 SMNVEV (reference sequence). The CDR3 sequence is CASSFGDRFGEQYF. As DNA, the CDR3 is TGTGCCAGCAGTTTCGGGGACAGGTTCGGCGAGCAGTACTTC.

This clonotype was picked up a small number of times. V is TRBV20-1 and J is TRBJ2-7; D perhaps matches TRBD1 (5 bases). V shed 5 bases and J shed 1 base, with 12 bases lying between them. There are 13 residues in the CDR3. Germline CDR1 DFQATT, CDR2 SNEGSKA (reference sequence). Written as DNA, the CDR3 is TGCAGTGCTCCAAGGCAGGGATCCTACGAGCAGTACTTC. It encodes CSAPRQGSYEQYF.

This rearrangement joins TRBV6-5 to TRBJ2-7; D possibly corresponds to TRBD1 (5 bases). The ends were cut back, 6 bases at V and 7 bases at J, with 16 bases in the middle. Per germline, CDR1 MNHEY and CDR2 SVGAGI. The CDR3 is 13 amino acids. For the CDR3, the DNA is TGTGCCAGCAGGCCTGGGGCACCCTTAGAGCAGTACTTC. Amino acid sequence: CASRPGAPLEQYF.

This rearrangement joins TRBV12-3 or TRBV12-4 to TRBJ1-4; TRBD1 matches 8 bases. This CDR3 contains 16 residues. After removal of 5 bases from V and 2 bases from J, the junction contained 7 bases not matched to a gene. The DNA of the CDR3 is TGTGCCAGCAGTCCCGGACAGGGCCCGACTAATGAAAAACTGTTTTTT. Its translation is CASSPGQGPTNEKLFF.

J is TRBJ2-2 and V is TRBV24-1; no clear D. There are 15 residues in the CDR3. From germline, CDR1 is KGHDR and CDR2 SFDVKD. V was trimmed by 2 bases and J by 4 bases, leaving 10 bases between them. CDR3: CATSDSGSITGELFF. CDR3 nucleotide sequence: TGTGCCACCAGTGATTCCGGGTCCATCACCGGGGAGCTGTTTTTT.

CDR3 region: CASRGRATGELFF. CDR3 nucleotides: TGTGCCAGCAGGGGCAGGGCCACCGGGGAGCTGTTTTTT. V and J are TRBV27 and TRBJ2-2; D possibly corresponds to TRBD1 (5 bases). The germline CDR1 and CDR2 sequences are MNHEY and SMNVEV (reference sequence). Trimming stripped 6 bases from V and 4 bases from J, with 9 bases between. The CDR3 has 13 residues.

This clonotype was found once. This chain uses TRBV11-1 with TRBJ2-1; 8 bases are shared with TRBD2. Germline CDR1 and CDR2: SGHAT and FQDESV (reference sequence). After removal of 6 bases from V and 8 bases from J, the junction contained 9 bases not matched to a gene. This CDR3 is built from 14 residues. The CDR3 nucleotides read TGTGCCAGCAGTCCGGGGGGGCAAGAGGATGAGCAGTTCTTC. Amino acids: CASSPGGQEDEQFF.

The chain is built from TRBV27 and TRBJ1-2, with TRBD1 as a possible D gene (5 bases). Per the germline V gene, CDR1 is MNHEY and CDR2 is SMNVEV (reference sequence). Trimming shortened V by 4 bases and J by 4 bases, and 13 bases separated the two germline ends. The CDR3 is made up of 14 amino acids. The CDR3 region has the DNA TGTGCCAGCAGTTCTCCAGGGTTGTCCTATGGCTACACCTTC. Its translation is CASSSPGLSYGYTF.

The genes are TRBV9 and TRBJ2-1; D gene unclear. Germline V gene data show CDR1 as SGDLS and CDR2 as YYNGEE. V lost 0 bases to trimming and J lost 0 bases, with 7 bases between them. The length of the CDR3 is 15 residues. The DNA for the CDR3 is TGTGCCAGCAGCGTAGTTGCAGACTCCTACAATGAGCAGTTCTTC. Its translation: CASSVVADSYNEQFF.

The gene calls are TRBV2 and TRBJ2-5; no reliable D call. V was trimmed by 4 bases and J by 0 bases, leaving 12 bases between them. In germline, CDR1 is SNHLY, CDR2 FYNNEI. The CDR3 extends over 15 amino acids. The CDR3 protein is CASSADQEYQETQYF. DNA of the CDR3: TGTGCCAGCAGTGCGGACCAAGAGTACCAAGAGACCCAGTACTTC.

In nucleotides, the CDR3 is TGCAGCGTTGAGACAGCGGGGGCTGAGCAGTTCTTC. Its protein product is CSVETAGAEQFF. The rearrangement links TRBV29-1 to TRBJ2-1; 8 positions match TRBD2. J lost 9 bases, V lost 3 bases, and 4 bases had no gene match. CDR1 SQVTM and CDR2 ANQGSEA come from the germline V gene. CDR3 length: 12 amino acids.

The chain's CDR3 is CASSDQGIGQPQHF. The CDR3 DNA sequence: TGTGCCAGCAGTGATCAGGGTATAGGACAGCCCCAGCATTTT. The chain combines TRBV2 with TRBJ1-5; D may be TRBD1 (5 bases). The CDR3 length is 14 residues. From germline, CDR1 is SNHLY and CDR2 FYNNEI. V gave up 3 bases and J gave up 7 bases, with 13 bases separating them.

The V call is TRBV6-6, the J call TRBJ2-4; D is ambiguous. The CDR3 has 15 amino acids. Trimming shortened V by 5 bases and J by 3 bases, and 14 bases separated the two germline ends. Per the germline V gene, CDR1 is MNHNY and CDR2 is SVGAGI (reference sequence). The CDR3 sequence is CASSPPIVDKNIQYF. The DNA of the CDR3 is TGTGCCAGCAGTCCTCCAATAGTAGACAAAAACATTCAGTACTTC.

CDR3 coding DNA: TGTGCTAGTGGTTTGGCACCAAGGGCCCGCGGGAACTATGGCTACACCTTC. This translates into CASGLAPRARGNYGYTF. The chain combines TRBV12-5 with TRBJ1-2, with no clear D. CDR1 is LGHNT and CDR2 is FRNRAP in the germline V gene. Trimming left V 1 base short and J 2 bases short, with 17 bases between. CDR3 length equals 17 residues.

The chain combines TRBV5-1 with TRBJ1-3, with 7 bases matching TRBD1. J gave up 3 bases and V 4 bases, and 10 bases lay outside the gene matches. In germline, CDR1 is SGHRS, CDR2 YFSETQ. The CDR3 totals 16 residues. CDR3 region: CASSLATGRFGNTIYF. The CDR3 nucleotides read TGCGCCAGCAGCCTGGCGACAGGGAGGTTTGGAAACACCATATATTTT.

CDR3 sequence: CSASRAGKETQYF. The CDR3 DNA is TGCAGTGCTAGCCGGGCGGGGAAAGAGACCCAGTACTTC. The chain is built from TRBV20-1 and TRBJ2-5; a possible D gene is TRBD2 (6 bases). Trimming left V 3 bases short and J 3 bases short, with 11 bases between. The CDR3 consists of 13 residues. Germline-derived CDR1 and CDR2 are DFQATT and SNEGSKA (reference sequence).

This chain uses TRBV9 with TRBJ1-2, with a weak D call TRBD1 (5 bases). The germline CDR1 and CDR2 sequences are SGDLS and YYNGEE. The V gene lost 0 bases and the J gene lost 4 bases, with 10 bases spanning the gap. The CDR3 is made up of 14 amino acids. The CDR3 is CASSVAGGGYGYTF. The CDR3 region has the DNA TGTGCCAGCAGCGTAGCCGGCGGGGGCTATGGCTACACCTTC. The variable domain in full, completed from reference TRBV9 and TRBJ1-2, reads DSGVTQTPKHLITATGQRVTLRCSPRSGDLSVYWYQQSLDQGLQFLIQYYNGEERAKGNILERFSAQQFPDLHSELNLSSLELGDSALYFCASSVAGGGYGYTFGSGTRLTVV.

This clonotype was observed a single time. The chain recombines TRBV7-6 with TRBJ2-2; a possible D gene is TRBD1 (6 bases). This CDR3 is 13 amino acids long. Deletions cut 1 base from V and 7 bases from J, with 7 bases between. CDR1 is SGHVS and CDR2 is FNYEAQ in the germline V gene. CDR3 in amino acids: CASSLETGGELFF. The CDR3, as DNA: TGTGCCAGCAGCTTAGAGACAGGCGGGGAGCTGTTTTTT. Using reference TRBV7-6 and TRBJ2-2 for the parts outside the CDR3, the full variable domain is GAGVSQSPRYKVTKRGQDVALRCDPISGHVSLYWYRQALGQGPEFLTYFNYEAQQDKSGLPNDRFSAERPEGSISTLTIQRTEQRDSAMYRCASSLETGGELFFGEGSRLTVL.